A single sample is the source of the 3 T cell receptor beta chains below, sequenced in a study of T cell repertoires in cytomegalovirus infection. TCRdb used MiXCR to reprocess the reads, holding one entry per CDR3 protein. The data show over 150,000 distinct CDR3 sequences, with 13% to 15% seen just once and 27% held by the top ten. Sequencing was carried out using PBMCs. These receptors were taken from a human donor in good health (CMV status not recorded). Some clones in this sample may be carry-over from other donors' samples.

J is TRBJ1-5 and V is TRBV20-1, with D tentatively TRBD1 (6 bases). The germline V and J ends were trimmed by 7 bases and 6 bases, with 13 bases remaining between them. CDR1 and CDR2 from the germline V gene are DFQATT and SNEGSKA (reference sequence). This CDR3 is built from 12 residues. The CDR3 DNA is TGCAGTGGAACCAGGGGTGGTCAGCCCCAGCATTTT. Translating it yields CSGTRGGQPQHF.

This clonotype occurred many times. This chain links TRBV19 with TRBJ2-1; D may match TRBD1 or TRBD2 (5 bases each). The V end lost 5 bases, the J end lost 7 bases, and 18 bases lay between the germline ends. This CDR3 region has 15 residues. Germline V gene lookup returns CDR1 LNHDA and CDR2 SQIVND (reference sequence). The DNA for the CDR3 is TGTGCCAGTAGTCTGAGTCGGGACGGAAGAAATGAGCAGTTCTTC. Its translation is CASSLSRDGRNEQFF. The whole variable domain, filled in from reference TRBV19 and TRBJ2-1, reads DGGITQSPKYLFRKEGQNVTLSCEQNLNHDAMYWYRQDPGQGLRLIYYSQIVNDFQKGDIAEGYSVSREKKESFPLTVTSAQKNPTAFYLCASSLSRDGRNEQFFGPGTRLTVL.

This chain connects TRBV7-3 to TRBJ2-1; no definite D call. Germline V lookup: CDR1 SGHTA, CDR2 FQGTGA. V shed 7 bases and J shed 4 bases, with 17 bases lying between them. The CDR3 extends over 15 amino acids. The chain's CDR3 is CASNIWPGPYNEQFF. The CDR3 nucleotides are TGTGCCAGCAACATCTGGCCCGGGCCATACAATGAGCAGTTCTTC.